This TCR beta chain was identified during a study of T cell repertoires in cytomegalovirus infection. As for the study in general: TCR beta signatures that were public indicated CMV infection and matching HLA type.

About this clonotype: Its antigen remains unidentified.

One entry per CDR3 protein results from TCRdb running MiXCR on the reads. The sample records roughly 230,000 distinct CDR3 sequences, more than 9% being singletons. Study results and caveats: The study found HLA-C-restricted CMV-specific TCR beta clonotypes dominating the ex vivo response.

The sample was PBMCs. The TCR was taken from a human donor in good health (CMV status not recorded). Some clones in this sample may be carry-over from other donors' samples.

This chain's CDR3 is CAISGTGDRGQSGYTF. The CDR3 DNA reads TGTGCCATCAGTGGGACCGGGGACAGGGGGCAGAGTGGCTACACCTTC. This chain links TRBV10-3 with TRBJ1-2; the match to TRBD1 covers 12 bases. The germline CDR1 and CDR2 sequences are ENHRY and SYGVKD. The CDR3 is 16 residues long. With V trimmed by 4 bases and J by 7 bases, 10 bases remained unmatched.